This T cell receptor beta chain was observed in a study of blood T cell repertoires in COVID-19. Study background: The United States, Italy and Spain provided the acute and convalescent COVID-19 samples. T cells, B-cell-depleted T cells, or PBMCs provided the cDNA or gDNA that served as material.

In the original workflow: Nucleated cell number was recorded as an estimate derived from reference gene primer amplification. Sequencing used immunoSEQ multiplex PCR; TCRdb keeps in-frame clones, though not all of them. The V and J calls and clone size come from that table; D and trimming were worked out from the DNA. Of roughly 68,000 clones in the sample, approximately 92% were seen once. This clonotype originated in a woman in her forties or fifties with active COVID-19. The sequenced sample was peripheral blood.

CDR3 sequence reads: CASSPQGARGHDEQYF. DNA for the CDR3: TGCGCCAGCAGCCCCCAGGGGGCCAGGGGGCATGACGAGCAGTACTTC. The gene calls are TRBV5-1 and TRBJ2-7, with 8 bases that match TRBD1. The length of the CDR3 is 16 residues. The V gene end was trimmed by 4 bases and the J gene end by 5 bases; junction bases not matched to a gene: 14. Germline V gives CDR1 SGHRS, CDR2 YFSETQ. The complete variable domain, with remaining parts taken from reference TRBV5-1 and TRBJ2-7, reads KAGVTQTPRYLIKTRGQQVTLSCSPISGHRSVSWYQQTPGQGLQFLFEYFSETQRNKGNFPGRFSGRQFSNSRSEMNVSTLELGDSALYLCASSPQGARGHDEQYFGPGTRLTVT.